The sequence of this TCR beta chain was determined in a study of blood T cell repertoires in COVID-19. About the research overall: Acute and convalescent COVID-19 specimens originated in the United States, Italy and Spain.

The CDR3 has 14 amino acids. Trimming left V 2 bases short and J 4 bases short, with 12 bases between. Per the germline V gene, CDR1 is SGHRS and CDR2 is YFSETQ. The protocol was immunoSEQ multiplex PCR, while the TCRdb copy is restricted to in-frame clones and leaves out a portion. The sample includes roughly 250,000 clones, over 80% of them seen just once. On this clone: The sample has other DNA sequences that encode this CDR3 too.

The participants were between about 18 and 90 years old and came from some 23 US areas. Clinical histories supplied by participants themselves formed the basis of cohort assignment. The gene calls are TRBV5-1 and TRBJ1-1; possible D gene TRBD1, 6 bases. The source material was PBMCs or T cells enriched from blood (not recorded which). The clonotype originates from a man aged 45-65 years who had been exposed to COVID-19. CDR3 in amino acids: CASSLQGLGTEAFF. CDR3 coding DNA: TGCGCCAGCAGCTTACAGGGCCTGGGCACTGAAGCTTTCTTT.